This T cell receptor beta chain was captured in a study of HIV-infected patients and healthy controls. Around 530 ng RNA was reverse transcribed with alpha and beta constant-region primers. Using multiplexing indices, alpha and beta chain libraries were generated apart by chain-specific third strand synthesis. TCRdb recomputed calls from the 5' RACE reads with MiXCR, one row per CDR3 protein. This table holds some 8,600 distinct CDR3 sequences, 6.1% found once. By share of the sample, this clonotype is medium-sized. The antigen remains undetermined. The repertoire came from unfractionated whole blood and reflected all unsorted peripheral T cells. The ends were cut back, 6 bases at V and 2 bases at J, with 17 bases in the middle. This CDR3 has 16 residues. Overall study results and limits: Apparent post-therapy Gini recovery among HIV-infected patients was not reproduced with size-matched repertoires. HIV+ repertoires were severely depleted of MAIT alpha-chain CDR3s, unlike healthy controls. HIV-infected patients shared fewer CDR3 sequences between individuals than healthy controls. Study cohorts differed slightly in age and sex, but this did not explain diversity differences.

The sequence came from an adult with HIV infection. The V call is TRBV12-3 or TRBV12-4, the J call TRBJ2-4; D is tentatively TRBD1 or TRBD2 (5 bases each). The sequencing here drew on blood, taken before antiretroviral therapy. The CDR3 reads CASRGPDLGTKNIQYF. The CDR3 nucleotides are TGTGCCAGCAGGGGACCGGACCTAGGTACCAAAAACATTCAGTACTTC.